These 23 T cell receptor beta chains were sequenced from one sample in a study of long-term antiretroviral therapy in people with HIV. Researchers ran immunoSEQ v3.0 at survey level. Method: immunoSEQ multiplex PCR; TCRdb's copy keeps in-frame clones and lacks some. The sample yields 20,000 to 25,000 clones, less than 85% seen once. Sample: unsorted PBMCs, taken around 21 months before starting antiretroviral therapy. These receptors were taken from a woman between 35 and 50 years old with HIV.

The chain links TRBV6-5 to TRBJ1-2, with D perhaps TRBD1 (5 bases). Deletions cut 4 bases from V and 4 bases from J, with 10 bases between. Germline V gives CDR1 MNHEY, CDR2 SVGAGI. CDR3 length equals 13 residues. CDR3 bases: TGTGCCAGCAGTTTGGGGCGCCTCTATGGCTACACCTTC. As protein: CASSLGRLYGYTF.

This chain links TRBV5-4 with TRBJ1-4; D perhaps matches TRBD1 (5 bases). V gave up 9 bases and J gave up 7 bases, with 19 bases separating them. The CDR3 totals 14 residues. From germline, CDR1 is SGHNT and CDR2 YYREEE (reference sequence). CDR3 amino acids: CATSLGGMGEKLFF. CDR3 sequence (DNA): TGTGCCACCTCTTTGGGGGGGATGGGTGAAAAACTGTTTTTT.

The rearrangement uses TRBV4-1 and TRBJ1-6, with TRBD1 as a possible D gene (5 bases). V was trimmed by 4 bases and J by 6 bases, leaving 22 bases between them. CDR1 and CDR2 from the germline V gene are MGHRA and YSYEKL. This CDR3 region has 18 residues. Here the CDR3 DNA reads TGCGCCAGCAGCCTCCCGCCGGACACCTCAAGGGGTAATTCACCCCTCCACTTT. Encoded protein: CASSLPPDTSRGNSPLHF.

The rearrangement links TRBV2 to TRBJ2-5; a weak D match, TRBD1 (6 bases). The V end was cut by 3 bases, the J end by 3 bases, with 17 bases between. Germline values: CDR1 SNHLY, CDR2 FYNNEI. The length of the CDR3 is 16 residues. CDR3 nucleotides: TGTGCCAGCAGTGATGAAGGAAGGACAGCGAAAGAGACCCAGTACTTC. Its translation: CASSDEGRTAKETQYF.

V is TRBV7-2 and J is TRBJ2-7; TRBD1 is a possible D gene (6 bases). V lost 5 bases and J 4 bases, leaving 21 bases between the germline ends. This CDR3 region has 16 residues. From germline, CDR1 is SGHTA and CDR2 FQGNSA. CDR3 DNA: TGTGCCAGCAGCCGTACCGGACAGTCGGGCTTGTACGAGCAGTACTTC. The encoded protein is CASSRTGQSGLYEQYF. The whole variable domain, remainder taken from reference TRBV7-2 and TRBJ2-7, is GAGVSQSPSNKVTEKGKDVELRCDPISGHTALYWYRQSLGQGLEFLIYFQGNSAPDKSGLPSDRFSAERTGGSVSTLTIQRTQQEDSAVYLCASSRTGQSGLYEQYFGPGTRLTVT.

This chain links TRBV5-1 with TRBJ1-4; TRBD1 matches at 8 bases. Trimming removed 3 bases from V and 1 base from J; junction bases left unmatched: 5. The CDR3 length is 16 residues. Germline CDR1 reads SGHRS; CDR2 reads YFSETQ. CDR3 in amino acids: CASSSDRVGTNEKLFF. CDR3 bases: TGCGCCAGCAGCTCGGACAGGGTTGGAACTAATGAAAAACTGTTTTTT.

The CDR3 sequence is CSVEDHSSYEQYF. DNA for the CDR3: TGCAGCGTTGAAGATCACAGTTCCTACGAGCAGTACTTC. The rearrangement joins TRBV29-1 to TRBJ2-7; D is ambiguous. In germline, CDR1 is SQVTM, CDR2 ANQGSEA. The CDR3 runs 13 residues. Trimming removed 0 bases at V and 1 base at J, with 7 bases between.

The chain is built from TRBV19 and TRBJ2-5; TRBD1 agrees at 9 bases. The CDR3 sequence is 13 residues long. V lost 3 bases and J lost 4; bases outside the gene matches: 0. Germline-derived CDR1 and CDR2 are LNHDA and SQIVND (reference sequence). This CDR3 is CASSMDRGETQYF. In DNA form, the CDR3 reads TGTGCCAGTAGTATGGACAGGGGAGAGACCCAGTACTTC.

The chain carries TRBV7-2 and TRBJ1-1; the D gene is possibly TRBD1 (5 bases). V lost 1 base and J lost 4, with 13 bases in between. The CDR3 loop spans 15 amino acids. The V gene's germline CDR1 is SGHTA and CDR2 FQGNSA. CDR3: CASSLGSRGSTEAFF. CDR3 DNA sequence: TGTGCCAGCAGCTTAGGATCGCGGGGGTCCACTGAAGCTTTCTTT.

The chain carries TRBV15 and TRBJ2-2; 8 positions agree with TRBD2. Germline V lookup: CDR1 LNHNV, CDR2 YYDKDF (reference sequence). This CDR3 has 16 residues. Losses at the gene ends were 3 bases for V and 6 bases for J; bases not matched to a gene: 9. DNA for the CDR3: TGTGCCACCAGCAGTCCCTTATGGCGGGGGGCCGGGGAGCTGTTTTTT. Its protein is CATSSPLWRGAGELFF.

The V gene is TRBV6-4, the J gene TRBJ1-1; D remains unclear. The CDR3 is made up of 14 amino acids. Germline V gene sequence: CDR1 MRHNA, CDR2 SNTAGT. Trimming left V 0 bases short and J 2 bases short, with 7 bases between. CDR3 in amino acids: CASSDSSINTEAFF. In DNA, the CDR3 is TGTGCCAGCAGTGACTCGTCCATCAACACTGAAGCTTTCTTT.

This chain uses TRBV6-5 with TRBJ1-6; D uncertain. V was cut by 5 bases and J by 0 bases, with 8 bases left in between. CDR1 MNHEY and CDR2 SVGAGI come from the germline V gene. CDR3 length equals 15 residues. The CDR3 DNA is TGTGCCAGCAGTCCACTGAGCTCCTATAATTCACCCCTCCACTTT. Its protein is CASSPLSSYNSPLHF.

The chain uses TRBV7-2 and TRBJ2-3; no clear D. V was cut by 1 base and J by 2 bases, with 13 bases left in between. CDR3 length: 16 amino acids. Per the germline V gene, CDR1 is SGHTA and CDR2 is FQGNSA. The CDR3 bases are TGTGCCAGCAGCTTAGATTCGTCGGCGGACACAGATACGCAGTATTTT. Translation gives CASSLDSSADTDTQYF.

This clone has a handful of counts. The chain joins TRBV6-1 to TRBJ1-1; a weak D match, TRBD1 (6 bases). The CDR3 loop spans 15 amino acids. Germline-derived CDR1 and CDR2 are MNHNS and SASEGT. Between the trimmed V and J ends, which lost 4 bases and 1 base, there was a span of 13 bases. CDR3 sequence reads: CASSAFTTGNTEAFF. The CDR3 DNA reads TGTGCCAGCAGTGCCTTTACGACAGGGAACACTGAAGCTTTCTTT.

The sample holds a few counts of this clone. Germline is not matched at one junction end, which may reflect a read error. This chain connects TRBV19 to TRBJ1-5; D is uncertain. Germline V gene lookup returns CDR1 LNHDA and CDR2 SQIVND (reference sequence). The CDR3 sequence is 13 residues long. This chain's CDR3 is CASTRRGQPGMDF. The CDR3 DNA is TGTGCCAGTACAAGACGTGGGCAGCCGGGAATGGATTTT.

V is TRBV10-1 and J is TRBJ2-1; D not resolved. Looked up from germline, CDR1 is WNHNN and CDR2 is SYGVQD (reference sequence). This CDR3 spans 14 amino acids. The V end lost 3 bases, the J end lost 5 bases, and 11 bases lay between the germline ends. CDR3: CASSDFDGNNEQFF. CDR3 coding DNA: TGCGCCAGCAGTGACTTCGACGGTAACAATGAGCAGTTCTTC.

The chain joins TRBV4-1 to TRBJ2-7, with D perhaps matching TRBD2 (6 bases). The CDR3 has 13 amino acids. Between the trimmed V and J ends, which lost 1 base and 5 bases, there was a span of 9 bases. Germline loops: CDR1 MGHRA, CDR2 YSYEKL. CDR3 coding DNA: TGCGCCAGCAGCCAAGTGCGGGGCCACGAGCAGTACTTC. Amino acids: CASSQVRGHEQYF.

This clone was detected once. The genes are TRBV10-1 and TRBJ1-1, with 7 nucleotides matching TRBD1. Trimming took 5 bases from V and 6 from J; bases not matched to a gene: 12. This CDR3 is built from 15 residues. The germline CDR1 and CDR2 sequences are WNHNN and SYGVQD (reference sequence). CDR3 coding DNA: TGCGCCAGCAGTCCGAGGACAGGTGGAGACTCTGAAGCTTTCTTT. It is translated as CASSPRTGGDSEAFF.

This chain uses TRBV5-5 with TRBJ2-7, with D possibly matching TRBD2 (5 bases). CDR3 length equals 12 residues. Trimming took 4 bases from V and 0 from J, leaving 5 bases between them. In germline, CDR1 is SGHKS, CDR2 YYEKEE (reference sequence). Written as DNA, the CDR3 is TGTGCCAGCAGCCGGGACTCCTACGAGCAGTACTTC. Its protein product is CASSRDSYEQYF.

The CDR3 sequence: CASSPRGQGRSYTF. In nucleotides, the CDR3 is TGTGCCAGCAGCCCCCGGGGACAGGGCAGGAGCTACACCTTC. The chain employs TRBV5-6 and TRBJ1-2, with TRBD1 identical over 9 bases. With 4 bases clipped from V and 9 bases from J, the junction kept 10 bases outside the gene matches. The CDR3 runs to 14 residues. The V gene's germline CDR1 is SGHDT and CDR2 YYEEEE. Combining the CDR3 with reference TRBV5-6 and TRBJ1-2 gives the whole variable domain DAGVTQSPTHLIKTRGQQVTLRCSPKSGHDTVSWYQQALGQGPQFIFQYYEEEERQRGNFPDRFSGHQFPNYSSELNVNALLLGDSALYLCASSPRGQGRSYTFGSGTRLTVV.

V usage is TRBV25-1 and J usage is TRBJ2-1; a weak D match, TRBD2 (6 bases). Germline assignment: CDR1 MGHDK and CDR2 SYGVNS. Trimming left V 2 bases short and J 7 bases short, with 18 bases between. The CDR3 extends over 16 amino acids. The CDR3 reads CASSEPTRTAGNEQFF. The CDR3 coding sequence is TGTGCCAGCAGTGAACCCACCCGGACGGCGGGGAATGAGCAGTTCTTC.

J is TRBJ2-1 and V is TRBV30, with a tentative D call TRBD2 (6 bases). V was shortened by 5 bases and J by 3 bases, with 11 bases between the two germline ends. CDR1 is GTSNPN, CDR2 SVGIG, per germline (reference sequence). The CDR3 length is 13 residues. DNA of the CDR3: TGTGCCTGGGACGGGGGAGACTACAATGAGCAGTTCTTC. Translation: CAWDGGDYNEQFF.

The chain employs TRBV11-1 and TRBJ2-1, with 9 bases that match TRBD2. Trimming at V came to 2 bases and at J to 4 bases, leaving 6 bases not matched to a gene. The CDR3 has 16 residues. From germline, CDR1 is SGHAT and CDR2 FQDESV (reference sequence). The CDR3 spells CASSLRGTSRYNEQFF. As DNA, the CDR3 is TGTGCCAGCAGCTTAAGAGGGACTAGCCGTTACAATGAGCAGTTCTTC.